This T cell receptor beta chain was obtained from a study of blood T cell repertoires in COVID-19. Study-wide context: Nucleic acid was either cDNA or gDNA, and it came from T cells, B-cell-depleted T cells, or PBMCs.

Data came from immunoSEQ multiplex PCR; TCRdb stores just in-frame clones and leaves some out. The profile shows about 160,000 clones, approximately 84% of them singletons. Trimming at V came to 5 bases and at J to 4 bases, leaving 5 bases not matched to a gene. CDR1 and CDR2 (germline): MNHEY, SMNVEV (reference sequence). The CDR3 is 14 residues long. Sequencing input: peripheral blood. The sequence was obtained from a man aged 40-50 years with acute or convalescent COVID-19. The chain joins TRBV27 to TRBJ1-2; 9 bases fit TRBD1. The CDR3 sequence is CASSPRQGVYGYTF. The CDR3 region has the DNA TGTGCCAGCAGTCCACGACAGGGGGTCTATGGCTACACCTTC.